The clone carrying this TCR beta chain was picked up many times. TCRdb passed the 5' RACE reads through MiXCR, listing each CDR3 protein once. Here the sample spans roughly 40,000 distinct CDR3 sequences, approximately 17% being singletons. V dropped 3 bases and J dropped 3 bases, with 15 bases sitting between them. The CDR3 has 15 amino acids. Germline V CDR1 and CDR2: LGHNA, YSLEER. The sequenced material came from naive CD4+ T cells sorted from a lymph node. Subset given: naive CD4+ T cells, CD4+CD45RA+CD25-. V gene TRBV4-3 combines with J gene TRBJ2-7; D is possibly TRBD1 (6 bases). The TCR was taken from a female donor with breast cancer. As DNA, the CDR3 is TGCGCCAGCAGCCAGAGGCTGGGACAAGGCTACGAGCAGTACTTC. It specifies CASSQRLGQGYEQYF.